The 26 T cell receptor beta chains below were found in one sample sequenced in a study of control samples from healthy donors and cancer patients. The data were produced by immunoSEQ multiplex PCR, yet TCRdb's version contains in-frame clones alone and is incomplete. Of 100,000 to 150,000 clones listed, roughly 92% were seen once; the top ten hold 0.55% to 0.6%. The sequencing input was PBMCs. These receptors all stem from an elderly man with head and neck cancer.

V usage is TRBV7-9 and J usage is TRBJ2-3; D remains unclear. The V gene lost 3 bases and the J gene lost 2 bases, with 9 bases spanning the gap. This CDR3 has 14 residues. CDR1 SEHNR and CDR2 FQNEAQ come from the germline V gene (reference sequence). The CDR3 here is CASSLSQYTDTQYF. The CDR3, as DNA: TGTGCCAGCAGCTTGAGTCAATACACAGATACGCAGTATTTT. Full variable domain (missing parts from reference TRBV7-9 and TRBJ2-3): DTGVSQNPRHKITKRGQNVTFRCDPISEHNRLYWYRQTLGQGPEFLTYFQNEAQLEKSRLLSDRFSAERPKGSFSTLEIQRTEQGDSAMYLCASSLSQYTDTQYFGPGTRLTVL.

V gene TRBV18 combines with J gene TRBJ1-2, with D uncertain. V lost 2 bases to trimming and J lost 3 bases, with 10 bases between them. Germline V lookup: CDR1 KGHSH, CDR2 LQKENI. CDR3 length equals 14 residues. CDR3: CASSPSGWDYGYTF. CDR3 bases: TGTGCCAGCTCACCAAGCGGATGGGACTATGGCTACACCTTC.

The V call is TRBV2, the J call TRBJ2-3; D is possibly TRBD2 (7 bases). Germline V gene sequence: CDR1 SNHLY, CDR2 FYNNEI. The length of the CDR3 is 17 residues. V lost 0 bases, J lost 12 bases, and 25 bases lay in between. The CDR3 nucleotides read TGTGCCAGCAGTGAAGCGCTGAGTGGGGGGGCTTCTCAAATCCAGTATTTT. The encoded protein is CASSEALSGGASQIQYF.

The rearrangement uses TRBV5-4 and TRBJ1-1; no clear D. V lost 0 bases and J lost 2, with 5 bases in between. The germline V gene encodes CDR1 SGHNT and CDR2 YYREEE (reference sequence). The CDR3 sequence is 13 residues long. CDR3 in DNA: TGTGCCAGCAGCTTGGAAGGTAACACTGAAGCTTTCTTT. This encodes CASSLEGNTEAFF.

V and J are TRBV5-1 and TRBJ2-1; D gene unclear. With 4 bases removed from V and 0 bases from J, the gap between germline ends came to 11 bases. The CDR3 contains 15 residues. CDR1 and CDR2 (germline): SGHRS, YFSETQ. CDR3 coding DNA: TGCGCCAGCAGCGGTGCCGTCTCCTCCTACAATGAGCAGTTCTTC. It encodes CASSGAVSSYNEQFF. Combining the CDR3 with reference TRBV5-1 and TRBJ2-1 gives the whole variable domain KAGVTQTPRYLIKTRGQQVTLSCSPISGHRSVSWYQQTPGQGLQFLFEYFSETQRNKGNFPGRFSGRQFSNSRSEMNVSTLELGDSALYLCASSGAVSSYNEQFFGPGTRLTVL.

This chain links TRBV18 with TRBJ1-2; D gene unclear. CDR3 length equals 12 residues. Germline V gene lookup returns CDR1 KGHSH and CDR2 LQKENI. Trimming cost V 3 bases and J 7 bases, with 9 bases left between them. Here the CDR3 reads CASSPSGSGYTF. The CDR3 nucleotides are TGTGCCAGCTCACCTTCAGGCAGTGGCTACACCTTC.

This chain links TRBV2 with TRBJ2-7, with 11 bases fitting TRBD2. This CDR3 has 15 residues. From germline, CDR1 is SNHLY and CDR2 FYNNEI. Losses at the gene ends were 6 bases for V and 3 bases for J; bases not matched to a gene: 7. CDR3 sequence (DNA): TGTGCCAGCAGATCGACTAGCGGGGTTTACTACGAGCAGTACTTC. Translating gives CASRSTSGVYYEQYF.

This chain connects TRBV5-1 to TRBJ1-4; D is ambiguous. V was pared by 3 bases and J by 6 bases, with 9 bases between. The germline CDR1 and CDR2 sequences are SGHRS and YFSETQ. The CDR3 length is 13 residues. Here the CDR3 reads CASSSVLHEKLFF. CDR3 nucleotides: TGCGCCAGCAGCTCTGTCCTTCATGAAAAACTGTTTTTT.

V gene TRBV19 combines with J gene TRBJ2-4, with TRBD1 as a possible D gene (5 bases). Germline CDR1 is LNHDA and CDR2 is SQIVND (reference sequence). The V and J ends lost 2 bases and 2 bases respectively, with 13 bases between them. CDR3 length: 16 residues. The CDR3 nucleotides read TGTGCCAGTAGTATACAGGGCATAAGCTCCAAAAACATTCAGTACTTC. It translates to CASSIQGISSKNIQYF.

This clone was found once. This chain uses TRBV5-4 with TRBJ2-1; 11 bases map to TRBD2. The germline V gene encodes CDR1 SGHNT and CDR2 YYREEE (reference sequence). Germline trimming cut 5 bases from V and 2 bases from J; bases unmatched to any gene: 9. There are 17 residues in the CDR3. Written as DNA, the CDR3 is TGTGCCAGCAGGAAAACTAGCGGGAGAGAGACCTACAATGAGCAGTTCTTC. Residues: CASRKTSGRETYNEQFF.

The rearrangement uses TRBV29-1 and TRBJ2-7; 10 bases match TRBD1. Germline assignment: CDR1 SQVTM and CDR2 ANQGSEA. The J segment lost 0 bases and the V segment lost 8 bases, leaving 7 bases of the junction unmatched. The CDR3 length is 14 residues. CDR3 sequence (DNA): TGCAGCACGTGGGACAGGGGAAGCTCCTACGAGCAGTACTTC. Protein sequence: CSTWDRGSSYEQYF.

The chain combines TRBV6-4 with TRBJ1-2; perhaps TRBD1 as D (5 bases). The CDR3 is 12 amino acids. The V gene lost 5 bases and the J gene lost 7 bases, with 11 bases spanning the gap. Germline-derived CDR1 and CDR2 are MRHNA and SNTAGT. The CDR3 protein is CASSSWGSGYTF. CDR3 in DNA: TGTGCCAGCAGTAGCTGGGGCAGTGGCTACACCTTC.

The chain carries TRBV18 and TRBJ2-5; 8 nucleotides align to TRBD1. After removal of 9 bases from V and 5 bases from J, the junction contained 17 bases not matched to a gene. CDR3 length: 16 residues. The germline CDR1 and CDR2 sequences are KGHSH and LQKENI. CDR3 nucleotide sequence: TGTGCCAGTTCGGACAGGGAACGTAGTGGGTCCGAGACCCAGTACTTC. This codes for CASSDRERSGSETQYF.

The chain has TRBV7-9 and TRBJ1-4; perhaps TRBD1 as D (6 bases). V lost 7 bases and J lost 7, with 19 bases in between. The CDR3 is 15 amino acids. The germline V gene encodes CDR1 SEHNR and CDR2 FQNEAQ (reference sequence). The chain's CDR3 is CASTPIGTPSEKLFF. CDR3 in DNA: TGTGCCAGCACCCCAATCGGGACACCGAGTGAAAAACTGTTTTTT.

The chain is built from TRBV7-8 and TRBJ2-3; tentatively, D is TRBD2 (6 bases). The CDR3 sequence is 15 residues long. Germline-derived CDR1 and CDR2 are SGHVS and FQNEAQ. The V end lost 1 base, the J end lost 2 bases, and 10 bases lay between the germline ends. The chain's CDR3 is CASSLEQDYTDTQYF. CDR3 DNA: TGTGCCAGCAGCTTAGAGCAGGACTACACAGATACGCAGTATTTT.

The V gene is TRBV7-2, the J gene TRBJ1-2; D remains unclear. From germline, CDR1 is SGHTA and CDR2 FQGNSA. V was shortened by 1 base and J by 5 bases, with 14 bases between the two germline ends. This CDR3 comprises 15 residues. This chain's CDR3 is CASSLGVGPTYGYTF. Written as DNA, the CDR3 is TGTGCCAGCAGCTTAGGGGTCGGACCGACGTATGGCTACACCTTC.

The chain is built from TRBV5-1 and TRBJ1-1; D is possibly TRBD1 (5 bases). Deletions cut 0 bases from V and 1 base from J, with 22 bases between. Germline assignment: CDR1 SGHRS and CDR2 YFSETQ. This CDR3 spans 19 amino acids. The CDR3 spells CASSLEGFSGSGENTEAFF. The CDR3 DNA sequence: TGCGCCAGCAGCTTGGAGGGTTTCTCCGGGTCGGGGGAGAACACTGAAGCTTTCTTT.

The chain links TRBV12-5 to TRBJ1-3, with D tentatively TRBD1 (5 bases). The CDR3 loop spans 14 amino acids. Germline V lookup: CDR1 LGHNT, CDR2 FRNRAP. V dropped 2 bases and J dropped 4 bases, with 9 bases sitting between them. The CDR3 bases are TGTGCTAGTGGTTTGCCCGGGGGAGGAAACACCATATATTTT. This codes for CASGLPGGGNTIYF.

The chain joins TRBV5-1 to TRBJ1-6; D is perhaps TRBD1 (6 bases). Germline V gene sequence: CDR1 SGHRS, CDR2 YFSETQ. This CDR3 spans 13 amino acids. Trimming shortened V by 4 bases and J by 7 bases, and 9 bases separated the two germline ends. CDR3 sequence: CASSQTGNSPLHF. In nucleotides, the CDR3 is TGCGCCAGCAGCCAAACAGGGAATTCACCCCTCCACTTT.

This chain joins TRBV7-2 and TRBJ2-7; D is perhaps TRBD1 (6 bases). Trimming stripped 1 base from V and 5 bases from J, with 9 bases between. The CDR3 is 13 amino acids. From germline, CDR1 is SGHTA and CDR2 FQGNSA. DNA of the CDR3: TGTGCCAGCAGCTTAGTTGGGACACACGAGCAGTACTTC. This gives the protein CASSLVGTHEQYF.

This chain links TRBV6-5 with TRBJ2-3; 9 nucleotides match TRBD2. This CDR3 spans 16 amino acids. The V and J ends lost 0 bases and 1 base, in that order; junction bases with no gene match: 2. Germline V CDR1 and CDR2: MNHEY, SVGAGI. Here the CDR3 DNA reads TGTGCCAGCAGTTACTCTCCTAGCGGGGGCACAGATACGCAGTATTTT. This gives the protein CASSYSPSGGTDTQYF.

The chain links TRBV29-1 to TRBJ2-7, with 10 bases lining up with TRBD2. Trimming cost V 4 bases and J 7 bases; bases outside gene matches: 7. The CDR3 spans 13 residues. Looked up from germline, CDR1 is SQVTM and CDR2 is ANQGSEA. This CDR3 reads CSVGASGRGEQYF. In DNA, the CDR3 is TGCAGCGTTGGGGCTAGCGGGAGAGGGGAGCAGTACTTC.

The rearrangement joins TRBV12-5 to TRBJ2-1; 8 bases are a match to TRBD2. Germline V gene sequence: CDR1 LGHNT, CDR2 FRNRAP. V dropped 5 bases and J dropped 9; count of bases not matched to a gene: 6. The CDR3 spans 13 residues. The CDR3 here is CASGPETSVEQFF. In DNA form, the CDR3 reads TGTGCTAGTGGTCCAGAGACTAGCGTTGAGCAGTTCTTC.

V is TRBV7-9 and J is TRBJ2-5; TRBD1 is a possible D gene (6 bases). Trimming took off 8 bases at V and 2 bases at J, with 12 bases between the two ends. The germline CDR1 and CDR2 sequences are SEHNR and FQNEAQ (reference sequence). This CDR3 is 13 amino acids long. The CDR3 is CASLVTGQETQYF. In nucleotides, the CDR3 is TGTGCCAGCCTTGTGACAGGACAAGAGACCCAGTACTTC.

As DNA, the CDR3 is TGTGCCACCAGTGCTTCAACCCTGGGGACAGATACGCAGTATTTT. Translating it yields CATSASTLGTDTQYF. J is TRBJ2-3 and V is TRBV24-1; no reliable D call. Trimming removed 5 bases at V and 3 bases at J, with 14 bases between. The CDR3 covers 15 residues. Germline V gene sequence: CDR1 KGHDR, CDR2 SFDVKD.

The chain links TRBV19 to TRBJ1-1; TRBD1 aligns across 9 bases. The CDR3 extends over 14 amino acids. The ends lost 4 bases at V and 6 bases at J; junction bases unmatched: 6. CDR1 is LNHDA and CDR2 is SQIVND in the germline V gene (reference sequence). The CDR3 nucleotides read TGTGCCAGTAGTACTACAGGGGGCTCGTCTGAAGCTTTCTTT. Translating it yields CASSTTGGSSEAFF. Complete variable domain (other parts from reference TRBV19 and TRBJ1-1): DGGITQSPKYLFRKEGQNVTLSCEQNLNHDAMYWYRQDPGQGLRLIYYSQIVNDFQKGDIAEGYSVSREKKESFPLTVTSAQKNPTAFYLCASSTTGGSSEAFFGQGTRLTVV.